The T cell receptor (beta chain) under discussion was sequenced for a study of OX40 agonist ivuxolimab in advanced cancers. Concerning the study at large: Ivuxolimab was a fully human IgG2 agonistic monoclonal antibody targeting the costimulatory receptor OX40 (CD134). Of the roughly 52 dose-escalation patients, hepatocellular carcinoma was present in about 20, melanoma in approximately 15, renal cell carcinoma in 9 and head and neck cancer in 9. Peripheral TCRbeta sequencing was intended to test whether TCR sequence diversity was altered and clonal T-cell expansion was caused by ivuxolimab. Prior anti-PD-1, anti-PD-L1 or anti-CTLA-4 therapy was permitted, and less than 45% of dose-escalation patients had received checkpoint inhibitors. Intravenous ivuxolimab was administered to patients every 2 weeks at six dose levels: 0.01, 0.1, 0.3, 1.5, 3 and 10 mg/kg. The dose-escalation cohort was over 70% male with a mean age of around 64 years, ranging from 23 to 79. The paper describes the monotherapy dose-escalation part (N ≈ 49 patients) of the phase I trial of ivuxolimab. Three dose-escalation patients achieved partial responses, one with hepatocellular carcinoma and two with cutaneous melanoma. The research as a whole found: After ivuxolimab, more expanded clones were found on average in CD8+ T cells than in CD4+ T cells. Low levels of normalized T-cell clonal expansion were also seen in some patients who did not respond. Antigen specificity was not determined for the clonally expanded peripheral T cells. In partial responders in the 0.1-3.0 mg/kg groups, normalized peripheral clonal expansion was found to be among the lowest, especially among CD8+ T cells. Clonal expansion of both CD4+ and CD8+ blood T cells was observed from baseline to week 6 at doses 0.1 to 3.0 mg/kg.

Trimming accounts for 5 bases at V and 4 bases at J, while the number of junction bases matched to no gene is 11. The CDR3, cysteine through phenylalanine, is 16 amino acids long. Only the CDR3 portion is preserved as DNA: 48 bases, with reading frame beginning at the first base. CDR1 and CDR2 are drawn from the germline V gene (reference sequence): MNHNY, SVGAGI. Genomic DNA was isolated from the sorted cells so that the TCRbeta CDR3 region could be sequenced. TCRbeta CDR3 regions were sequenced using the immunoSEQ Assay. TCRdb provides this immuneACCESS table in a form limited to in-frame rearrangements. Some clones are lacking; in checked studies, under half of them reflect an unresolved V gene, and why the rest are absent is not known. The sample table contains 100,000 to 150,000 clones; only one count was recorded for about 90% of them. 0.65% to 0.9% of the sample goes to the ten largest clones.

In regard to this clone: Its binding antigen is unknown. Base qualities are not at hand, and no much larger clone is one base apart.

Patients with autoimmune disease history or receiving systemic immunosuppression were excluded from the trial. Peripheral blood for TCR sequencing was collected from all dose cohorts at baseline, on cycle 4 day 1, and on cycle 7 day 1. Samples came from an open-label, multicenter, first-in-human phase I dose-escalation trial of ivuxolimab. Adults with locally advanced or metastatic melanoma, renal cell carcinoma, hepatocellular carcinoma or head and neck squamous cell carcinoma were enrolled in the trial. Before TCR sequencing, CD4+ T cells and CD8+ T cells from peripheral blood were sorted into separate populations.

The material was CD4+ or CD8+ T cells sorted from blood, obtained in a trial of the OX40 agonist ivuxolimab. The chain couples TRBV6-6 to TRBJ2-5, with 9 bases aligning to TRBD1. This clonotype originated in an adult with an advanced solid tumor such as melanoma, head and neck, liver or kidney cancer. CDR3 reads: CASSRGRDRVIETQYF. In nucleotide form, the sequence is TGTGCCAGCAGTCGCGGCCGGGACAGGGTCATAGAGACCCAGTACTTC.